These T cell receptor beta chains were read from a single sample in a study of blood T cell repertoires in COVID-19. Method: immunoSEQ multiplex PCR; TCRdb's copy keeps in-frame clones and lacks some. The table includes 200,000 to 300,000 clones, over 80% detected once. The source material was peripheral blood. Source of these receptors: a human donor in a cohort sampled during active COVID-19. CDR3s include the opening cysteine and the closing phenylalanine or tryptophan. The D gene is left open where the match is weak. Size tells how often a clone was seen (once, few, many) or the class of an expanded clone, and some rows leave it out.

V gene	D gene	clone size	J gene	CDR3 DNA	CDR3 protein
TRBV5-1	-	once	TRBJ2-5	TGCGCCAGCAGCTCTCGGCGGAACCAAGAGACCCAGTACTTC	CASSSRRNQETQYF
TRBV7-9	TRBD1	-	TRBJ2-1	TGTGCCAGCAGCCTCCAAAGGGACAGGGAGTTCTTC	CASSLQRDREFF
TRBV19	TRBD1	-	TRBJ1-2	TGTGCCAGTATGCCGGGGACAGGGGACTATGGCTACACCTTC	CASMPGTGDYGYTF
TRBV6-5	-	-	TRBJ1-4	TGTGCCAGCAGTTGGGAGGGTCCAACTAATGAAAAACTGTTTTTT	CASSWEGPTNEKLFF
TRBV27	TRBD1	-	TRBJ2-7	TGTGCCAGCAGTCCCAGGGGTATGAAGACAGGGGACCCCTACGAGCAGTACTTC	CASSPRGMKTGDPYEQYF
TRBV9	TRBD1	-	TRBJ1-6	TGTGCCAGCAGCGTAGCGCTCGGGACAGGGGAATCTTCACCCCTCCACTTT	CASSVALGTGESSPLHF
TRBV29-1	-	-	TRBJ2-2	TGCAGCGTTAATTGGAGCGGAGTCACCGGGGAGCTGTTTTTT	CSVNWSGVTGELFF
TRBV6-4	TRBD2	-	TRBJ2-1	TGTGCCAGCAGTGTGGCAGCGGGGGGGTTCATTGAGCAGTTCTTC	CASSVAAGGFIEQFF
TRBV11-2	TRBD2	few	TRBJ2-5	TGTGCCAGCAGCCCCGGACTAGCGGGGGGGGGAGAGACCCAGTACTTC	CASSPGLAGGGETQYF
TRBV6-5	TRBD1	-	TRBJ2-5	TGTGCCAGCTATCCGGGACAGCAAGAGACCCAGTACTTC	CASYPGQQETQYF
TRBV7-9	-	few	TRBJ1-5	TGTGCCAGCACCCAAAAACAGGGACGGGGCAATCAGCCCCAGCATTTT	CASTQKQGRGNQPQHF
TRBV5-1	TRBD2	-	TRBJ2-1	TGCGCCAGCGGACTAGCGGGAGTCGGTGAGCAGTTCTTC	CASGLAGVGEQFF
TRBV4-1	TRBD2	once	TRBJ2-1	TGCGCCAGCAGCCAAGAATGGGCTAGCGGGCTCAATGAGCAGTTCTTC	CASSQEWASGLNEQFF
TRBV27	TRBD1	-	TRBJ2-3	TGTGCCAGCAGCGCTGGGACAGCCTGGGGCACAGATACGCAGTATTTT	CASSAGTAWGTDTQYF
TRBV30	TRBD1	-	TRBJ1-2	TGTGCCTGGAGCGCACGACAGGGGTTCAATGGCTACACCTTC	CAWSARQGFNGYTF
TRBV16	TRBD1	-	TRBJ1-1	TGTGCCAGCAGCCGGGGACAGCTGAACACTGAAGCTTTCTTT	CASSRGQLNTEAFF
TRBV7-2	-	once	TRBJ2-2	TGTGCCAGCAGCTCACAGGGTTCGAACACCGGGGAGCTGTTTTTT	CASSSQGSNTGELFF
TRBV6-1	-	few	TRBJ2-7	TGTGCCAGCAGTGAAGTCGACTCCTTCGAGCAGTACTTC	CASSEVDSFEQYF
TRBV5-4	-	-	TRBJ2-2	TGTGCCAGCAGCTTGGACCGACTTAGCCGGTCCGGGGAGCTGTTTTTT	CASSLDRLSRSGELFF
TRBV6-4	TRBD1	-	TRBJ2-1	TGTGCCAGCAGTGCCCACCGCGACAGGGGGAATGAGCAGTTCTTC	CASSAHRDRGNEQFF
TRBV30	-	few	TRBJ1-2	TGTGCCTGGAGTAAGGCCCGCAGGGGCTACACCTTC	CAWSKARRGYTF
TRBV7-9	TRBD1	-	TRBJ1-5	TGTGCCAGCAGCCGAGGGACAGCGATGAATAGCAATCAGCCCCAGCATTTT	CASSRGTAMNSNQPQHF
TRBV11-2	TRBD2	-	TRBJ2-7	TGTGCCAGCAGCTCTTATCAGGGAGGGAATGTCTACGAGCAGTACTTC	CASSSYQGGNVYEQYF
TRBV19	-	-	TRBJ1-5	TGTGCCAGTAGTATAAGAAAATTGCACTATGGCAATCAGCCCCAGCATTTT	CASSIRKLHYGNQPQHF
TRBV19	TRBD2	-	TRBJ2-7	TGTGCCAGTAGTCAAAAACGGGGGGACGAGCAGTACTTC	CASSQKRGDEQYF
TRBV11-2	-	-	TRBJ1-6	TGTGCCAGCAACCCGGGAGGTTATAATTCACCCCTCCACTTT	CASNPGGYNSPLHF
TRBV27	-	few	TRBJ1-2	TGTGCCAGCACCCCTTCCGGGGGAGACCTTAACTATGGCTACACCTTC	CASTPSGGDLNYGYTF
TRBV12-5	TRBD1	-	TRBJ1-2	TGTGCTAGTGGTTCGAGACAGGGATTTCTGCATGGCTACACCTTC	CASGSRQGFLHGYTF
TRBV10-1	TRBD2	-	TRBJ2-7	TGCGCCAGCAGTGAGTCCGGTAGCGGGAGTAGGTACGAGCAGTACTTC	CASSESGSGSRYEQYF